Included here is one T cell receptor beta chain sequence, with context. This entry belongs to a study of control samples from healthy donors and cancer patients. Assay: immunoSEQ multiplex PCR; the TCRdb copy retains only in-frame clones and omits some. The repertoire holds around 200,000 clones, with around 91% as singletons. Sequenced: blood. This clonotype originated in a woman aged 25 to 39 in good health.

The DNA of the CDR3 is TGTGCCAGCAGCCAGAACAATAACTATGGCTACACCTTC. The encoded protein is CASSQNNNYGYTF. V and J are TRBV4-2 and TRBJ1-2; D not resolved. Germline lookup yields CDR1 LGHNA and CDR2 YNFKEQ. V was cut by 3 bases and J by 1 base, with 6 bases left in between. The CDR3 runs 13 residues.